This T cell receptor (beta chain) originates from a study of blood T cells in healthy people across ages (dated by TCRdb to the mid-2010s). Study-level background: Template switching captured roughly one uniquely barcoded TCR beta cDNA molecule per two T cells in model experiments. The donors were split into four age groups: young (average about 16 years), middle-aged (more than 35), aged (roughly 68) and long-lived (under 90). For two donors (one aged 18 to 30 and one aged 80 or older), the study analyzed two additional independent replicas of 1 million unique cDNA reads from the same blood draw. To avoid experimental bias, donors of different ages were spread randomly across the sequencing lanes. The study measured age-related changes in TCR beta repertoire diversity using deep sequencing normalized with unique cDNA molecular identifiers.

The CDR3 sequence holds 16 residues, the cysteine and phenylalanine included. Kept here is only the CDR3 DNA, which spans 48 bases and is read in frame from base 1. Ends trimmed: V by 7 bases, J by 12 bases; bases unmatched to a gene: 18. Libraries were made using 5' RACE. TCRdb names Illumina HiSeq 2500 as the instrument used. A second PCR of about 7 to 12 cycles was run with a J-beta primer mix and a sample-barcoded 5' primer. Each TCR beta cDNA molecule received a unique molecular identifier from a template-switch 5' adaptor carrying 12 random nucleotides. At least 2.5 million CDR3-containing paired-end reads were obtained from each sample. First-strand cDNA was synthesized from all RNA with the Mint cDNA synthesis kit, primed by a TRBC-specific oligonucleotide. Following uracil-DNA glycosylase treatment, all cDNA underwent a first 18-cycle PCR with the universal primers M1SS and BC2_uni_R. In the original analysis: For normalization, 1 million high-quality reads, each with a distinct molecular identifier, were randomly selected from each sample. Instead of being binned into consensus sequences, reads with shared molecular identifiers were discarded. MiTCR, run with a Q25 quality threshold and the strictest error-elimination algorithm, handled CDR3 identification, clonotype clustering and error correction. A nonparametric unseen species model with Euler transformation was used to estimate lower-bound total TCR beta diversity. The public reads were reprocessed in TCRdb via fastp at Q25 and MiXCR, keeping in-frame beta chains. Rows are combined by CDR3 protein, so each entry shows the most common genes and DNA. In this record, the V and J calls reflect TCRdb's handling and not the investigators' own analysis. The sample has about 830,000 distinct CDR3 sequences on record, roughly 64% of them singletons. Of the sample, around 22% is held by the ten largest clones.

What the authors observed across the whole study: The CMV infection status of donors was not known, potentially confounding age-related changes in expanded clonotypes. Observed TCR beta diversity per million T cells fell roughly linearly with age, and a significant reduction was already apparent by age around 40. Bulk unsorted PBMC profiling prevented conclusive comparison of naive and antigen-experienced compartments. Total diversity estimates from one million sequenced T cells were considered lower bounds and underestimates. Observed TCR beta diversity correlated strongly with the percentage of naive T cells measured by flow cytometry. Compared with the aged group, more naive CD4+ T cells, fewer expanded clones and increased TCR diversity were shown by the long-lived group, suggesting age selection.

Concerning this clonotype itself: Its antigen is unknown. Base qualities are not recorded, but no much larger clone differs from it by a single base.

The donors were roughly 39 Caucasian individuals from Russia, aged 6 to 90 years, who were systemically healthy. Each donor gave ten milliliters of peripheral blood, collected into EDTA-treated Vacutainer tubes. Ficoll-Paque density-gradient centrifugation was used to isolate PBMCs, with at least 7 million per sample. Trizol reagent was used to extract total RNA from PBMCs, with at least 5.5 micrograms per sample. For every donor, flow cytometry on a PBMC aliquot measured the percentage of naive CD45RAhigh/CD27high T cells. The material sequenced was blood. Recombination linked TRBV12-3 or TRBV12-4 to TRBJ2-6, and 7 bases in between align with TRBD1. The receptor comes from a man aged 25 to 45 in good health. The CDR3 protein sequence reads: CASIGRTGLSGSVLTF. The sequenced DNA: TGTGCCAGCATTGGAAGGACAGGACTCTCTGGCAGCGTCCTGACTTTC.